The rows below give T cell receptor beta chains drawn from one sample of a study of control samples from healthy donors and cancer patients. TCRdb's table, derived via immunoSEQ multiplex PCR, lists solely in-frame clones and lacks some. The table includes about 75,000 clones, 85% to 95% detected once. Sequencing was carried out using blood. Receptors originate from a woman in her thirties or forties in good health. CDR3s include the opening cysteine and the closing phenylalanine or tryptophan. A D gene is named only where the DNA matches it firmly. The size entry is marked missing in some rows and otherwise reads once, few, many or a size class.

v_call: TRBV7-9; j_call: TRBJ2-1; clone_size: .; d_call: .; cdr3_aa: CASSLGSVSHNEQFF; cdr3_nt: TGTGCCAGCAGCTTAGGTTCGGTTTCCCACAATGAGCAGTTCTTC
v_call: TRBV3-1/TRBV3-2; j_call: TRBJ2-3; clone_size: .; d_call: .; cdr3_aa: CASSLPDPTGGTDTQYF; cdr3_nt: TGTGCCAGCAGCCTCCCCGATCCGACAGGAGGAACAGATACGCAGTATTTT
v_call: TRBV11-2; j_call: TRBJ1-5; clone_size: .; d_call: TRBD1; cdr3_aa: CASSLETGGDQPQHF; cdr3_nt: TGTGCCAGCAGCTTAGAGACAGGGGGGGATCAGCCCCAGCATTTT
v_call: TRBV3-1/TRBV3-2; j_call: TRBJ2-1; clone_size: .; d_call: TRBD2; cdr3_aa: CASSPGTSGYNEQFF; cdr3_nt: TGTGCCAGCAGCCCCGGGACTAGCGGATACAATGAGCAGTTCTTC
v_call: TRBV27; j_call: TRBJ2-7; clone_size: .; d_call: .; cdr3_aa: CASSLGQGTHEQYF; cdr3_nt: TGTGCCAGCAGTTTAGGGCAGGGGACCCACGAGCAGTACTTC
v_call: TRBV9; j_call: TRBJ2-3; clone_size: .; d_call: .; cdr3_aa: CASSVEWRGTQYF; cdr3_nt: TGTGCCAGCAGCGTAGAATGGCGGGGTACGCAGTATTTT
v_call: TRBV7-2; j_call: TRBJ2-2; clone_size: .; d_call: TRBD1; cdr3_aa: CASSSGTGTFMNTGELFF; cdr3_nt: TGTGCCAGCAGCTCTGGGACAGGGACCTTCATGAACACCGGGGAGCTGTTTTTT
v_call: TRBV6-5; j_call: TRBJ1-2; clone_size: once; d_call: .; cdr3_aa: CASSKEIRYGYTF; cdr3_nt: TGTGCCAGCAGTAAGGAGATTCGCTATGGCTACACCTTC
v_call: TRBV7-9; j_call: TRBJ2-5; clone_size: .; d_call: .; cdr3_aa: CASSLPPGQETQYF; cdr3_nt: TGTGCCAGCAGCTTACCGCCTGGCCAAGAGACCCAGTACTTC
v_call: TRBV27; j_call: TRBJ1-1; clone_size: few; d_call: .; cdr3_aa: CASSPSAGVTEAFF; cdr3_nt: TGTGCCAGCAGTCCCAGCGCGGGGGTCACTGAAGCTTTCTTT
v_call: TRBV29-1; j_call: TRBJ2-5; clone_size: .; d_call: TRBD1; cdr3_aa: CSVEDAKDRSYQETQYF; cdr3_nt: TGCAGCGTTGAAGATGCGAAGGACAGGTCGTACCAAGAGACCCAGTACTTC
v_call: TRBV3-1/TRBV3-2; j_call: TRBJ2-5; clone_size: once; d_call: .; cdr3_aa: CASSPSLEEETQYF; cdr3_nt: TGTGCCAGCAGCCCCTCCTTAGAGGAAGAGACCCAGTACTTC
v_call: TRBV7-2; j_call: TRBJ2-2; clone_size: .; d_call: .; cdr3_aa: CASSLRMVGNAGELFF; cdr3_nt: TGTGCCAGCAGCTTACGTATGGTGGGGAACGCCGGGGAGCTGTTTTTT
v_call: TRBV2; j_call: TRBJ2-7; clone_size: medium-sized; d_call: .; cdr3_aa: CASRGGRTSYEQYF; cdr3_nt: TGTGCCAGCAGGGGAGGCAGAACCTCCTACGAGCAGTACTTC
v_call: TRBV7-2; j_call: TRBJ1-1; clone_size: .; d_call: .; cdr3_aa: CASSLFSRATEAFF; cdr3_nt: TGTGCCAGCAGCTTGTTTTCCAGGGCCACTGAAGCTTTCTTT
v_call: TRBV7-3; j_call: TRBJ2-3; clone_size: .; d_call: .; cdr3_aa: CASSRAYRTRTDTQYF; cdr3_nt: TGTGCCAGCAGCCGGGCATACAGGACCCGCACAGATACGCAGTATTTT
v_call: TRBV9; j_call: TRBJ2-1; clone_size: .; d_call: TRBD2; cdr3_aa: CASSVETSGGPSYNEQFF; cdr3_nt: TGTGCCAGCAGCGTAGAGACTAGCGGGGGGCCTTCCTACAATGAGCAGTTCTTC
v_call: TRBV12-3/TRBV12-4; j_call: TRBJ2-7; clone_size: .; d_call: TRBD2; cdr3_aa: CASGTSGAYEQYF; cdr3_nt: TGTGCCAGCGGGACTAGCGGGGCCTACGAGCAGTACTTC
v_call: TRBV6-1; j_call: TRBJ1-5; clone_size: .; d_call: .; cdr3_aa: CASSEGTAQHF; cdr3_nt: TGTGCCAGCAGTGAGGGGACCGCCCAGCATTTT
v_call: TRBV4-2; j_call: TRBJ2-1; clone_size: .; d_call: TRBD2; cdr3_aa: CASSQGGSGRSYNEQFF; cdr3_nt: TGTGCCAGCAGCCAAGGAGGAAGCGGGAGATCCTACAATGAGCAGTTCTTC
v_call: TRBV23-1; j_call: TRBJ1-1; clone_size: .; d_call: TRBD1; cdr3_aa: CASSQPLTGRNTEAFF; cdr3_nt: TGCGCCAGCAGTCAACCCCTGACAGGGAGGAACACTGAGGCTTTCTTT
v_call: TRBV15; j_call: TRBJ2-3; clone_size: .; d_call: .; cdr3_aa: CATSIGLTDTQYF; cdr3_nt: TGTGCCACCAGCATAGGTCTCACAGATACGCAGTATTTT